The 17 T cell receptor beta chains listed next were all sequenced from one sample in a study of blood T cell repertoires in COVID-19. The method was immunoSEQ multiplex PCR; TCRdb's version includes in-frame clones alone and lacks a portion of them. The sample consists of 45,000 to 70,000 clones, around nine tenths of them appearing once. Sequencing input: peripheral blood. Every receptor here comes from a woman in her sixties or seventies with COVID-19, enrolled during active disease.

The chain recombines TRBV28 with TRBJ1-4, with a tentative D call TRBD1 (5 bases). V was trimmed by 7 bases and J by 5 bases, leaving 17 bases between them. The CDR3 has 15 amino acids. Germline V gene lookup returns CDR1 MDHEN and CDR2 SYDVKM. The CDR3 spells CASIRMTAVNEKLFF. In nucleotides, the CDR3 is TGTGCCAGCATCCGGATGACAGCCGTAAATGAAAAACTGTTTTTT.

The chain employs TRBV3-1 (or the pseudogene TRBV3-2) and TRBJ2-3; 11 nucleotides line up with TRBD2. The V gene's germline CDR1 is LGHDT and CDR2 YNNKEL (reference sequence). V lost 5 bases to trimming and J lost 2 bases; unmatched junction nucleotides: 6. The length of the CDR3 is 16 residues. CDR3 DNA sequence: TGTGCCAGCAGCGCACGACTAGCGGGGCTCACAGATACGCAGTATTTT. Translated, it gives CASSARLAGLTDTQYF.

V is TRBV3-1 (or the pseudogene TRBV3-2) and J is TRBJ1-5, with TRBD1 matching over 7 bases. Germline lookup yields CDR1 LGHDT and CDR2 YNNKEL (reference sequence). The J segment lost 7 bases and the V segment lost 4 bases, leaving 4 bases of the junction unmatched. There are 13 residues in the CDR3. CDR3 region: CASSRQGGQPQHF. The CDR3, as DNA: TGTGCCAGCAGCCGACAGGGTGGGCAGCCCCAGCATTTT.

The chain links TRBV7-8 to TRBJ1-2; D is possibly TRBD1 (6 bases). The germline gives CDR1 SGHVS, CDR2 FQNEAQ. The CDR3 runs 13 residues. Trimming took off 4 bases at V and 7 bases at J, with 13 bases between the two ends. Here the CDR3 reads CASSSSWTAGYTF. The CDR3 coding sequence is TGTGCCAGCAGCTCCAGCTGGACAGCTGGCTACACCTTC.

This chain links TRBV30 with TRBJ1-3; no clear D. The germline gives CDR1 GTSNPN, CDR2 SVGIG (reference sequence). V was shortened by 3 bases and J by 4 bases, with 10 bases between the two germline ends. The CDR3 has 13 residues. CDR3 sequence: CAWRGDVGNTIYF. The CDR3 nucleotides are TGTGCCTGGAGGGGAGATGTGGGAAACACCATATATTTT.

This sequence joins TRBV5-5 and TRBJ2-5, with 11 bases that match TRBD1. V gave up 0 bases and J gave up 2 bases; unmatched junction bases: 3. The germline V gene has CDR1 SGHKS and CDR2 YYEKEE (reference sequence). The length of the CDR3 is 16 residues. This CDR3 is CASSLGGQGAQETQYF. The CDR3 bases are TGTGCCAGCAGCTTGGGCGGACAGGGGGCGCAAGAGACCCAGTACTTC.

The V gene is TRBV6-5, the J gene TRBJ1-1, with TRBD1 as a possible D gene (6 bases). The CDR3 extends over 11 amino acids. In germline, CDR1 is MNHEY, CDR2 SVGAGI. Trimming cost V 5 bases and J 8 bases, with 9 bases left between them. The CDR3 spells CASSRGTEAFF. The CDR3 nucleotides are TGTGCCAGCAGTCGAGGGACAGAAGCTTTCTTT.

The chain combines TRBV6-5 with TRBJ2-2; 7 nucleotides line up with TRBD2. Germline loops: CDR1 MNHEY, CDR2 SVGAGI. The V and J ends lost 8 bases and 2 bases, in that order; junction bases with no gene match: 8. The CDR3 runs to 15 residues. The CDR3, as DNA: TGTGCCAGCTATTCCCTAGCGGCAAACACCGGGGAGCTGTTTTTT. Translated, it gives CASYSLAANTGELFF.

The CDR3 nucleotides are TGTGCCGCTTCGACAGTTCATGCTGGAAACACCATATATTTT. Its translation: CAASTVHAGNTIYF. The chain is built from TRBV10-3 and TRBJ1-3; possibly TRBD1 for D (5 bases). The CDR3 is 14 residues long. Germline V gene data show CDR1 as ENHRY and CDR2 as SYGVKD. Trimming took 11 bases from V and 2 from J, leaving 16 bases between them.

This clone came up a few times. The chain is built from TRBV3-1 (or the pseudogene TRBV3-2) and TRBJ1-1; D unresolved. This CDR3 is built from 11 residues. The germline V and J ends were trimmed by 4 bases and 7 bases, with 7 bases remaining between them. Germline values: CDR1 LGHDT, CDR2 YNNKEL (reference sequence). CDR3 DNA sequence: TGTGCCAGCAGCCGGTCAGGTGAAGCTTTCTTT. Translating it yields CASSRSGEAFF.

This sequence joins TRBV12-5 and TRBJ2-7, with D possibly TRBD2 on 5 matching bases. Germline lookup yields CDR1 LGHNT and CDR2 FRNRAP. This CDR3 is 14 amino acids long. Deletions cut 6 bases from V and 0 bases from J, with 12 bases between. CDR3 sequence: CASGPGSLSYEQYF. The CDR3 nucleotides are TGTGCTAGTGGCCCGGGGTCTCTCTCCTACGAGCAGTACTTC.

This chain joins TRBV25-1 and TRBJ1-2; the D gene is possibly TRBD1 (6 bases). CDR1 is MGHDK and CDR2 is SYGVNS in the germline V gene. V gave up 1 base and J gave up 8 bases, with 14 bases separating them. The CDR3 contains 14 residues. CDR3 nucleotides: TGTGCCAGCAGTGAATGGGGACACCAGGGAGGCTACACCTTC. This translates into CASSEWGHQGGYTF.

The chain carries TRBV19 and TRBJ1-5; the D gene is possibly TRBD1 (6 bases). The CDR3 covers 16 residues. V was pared by 5 bases and J by 3 bases, with 17 bases between. Germline V gives CDR1 LNHDA, CDR2 SQIVND (reference sequence). The CDR3 region is CASSHRASGVNQPQHF. CDR3 sequence (DNA): TGTGCCAGTAGTCACAGGGCGAGCGGGGTCAATCAGCCCCAGCATTTT.

The V and J genes are TRBV7-9 and TRBJ2-7; no firm D call. V lost 5 bases and J lost 2, with 10 bases in between. The CDR3 totals 13 residues. Per germline, CDR1 SEHNR and CDR2 FQNEAQ (reference sequence). CDR3 region: CASSPRITYEQYF. The CDR3 bases are TGTGCCAGCAGCCCGCGAATAACCTACGAGCAGTACTTC.

In the case of this clone: The junction and the germline gene differ at one end; a read error may be behind it. The rearrangement uses TRBV12-5 and TRBJ2-2; D is undetermined. CDR3 length: 16 amino acids. From germline, CDR1 is LGHNT and CDR2 FRNRAP. CDR3 DNA: TGTGCTAGTCGTTCCCCCGGGTCCCCGAACACGGGGGAGCTGTTTTTT. Encoded protein: CASRSPGSPNTGELFF.

The chain has TRBV10-3 and TRBJ1-1; D is unresolved. Trimming took 5 bases from V and 1 from J, leaving 8 bases between them. The CDR3 length is 13 residues. The germline V gene has CDR1 ENHRY and CDR2 SYGVKD. Here the CDR3 reads CAISKGENTEAFF. CDR3 in DNA: TGTGCCATCAGTAAGGGAGAGAACACTGAAGCTTTCTTT.

The chain links TRBV9 to TRBJ1-6; D might be TRBD1 (5 bases). The CDR3 runs to 14 residues. The germline V gene has CDR1 SGDLS and CDR2 YYNGEE. The V end was cut by 3 bases, the J end by 10 bases, with 14 bases between. CDR3 in amino acids: CASSARVGESPLHF. For the CDR3, the DNA is TGTGCCAGCAGCGCCAGGGTAGGAGAGTCACCCCTCCACTTT.